Sequencing of this T cell receptor beta chain was carried out in a study of metastatic and nonmetastatic thyroid tumors. Study-wide background: The study looked at repertoires side by side in blood and in tumor or nodule tissue from malignant and benign thyroid patients.

Original processing notes: Differences in CDR3 between clinicopathological groups were drawn on to build a classifier intended to discriminate distant-metastatic papillary thyroid cancer patients. TCRdb re-called clones from the PCR reads using MiXCR. TCRdb's processing, not the study's, gives the V and J calls here. The table lists 30,000 to 40,000 clones, about 29% of them singletons. The germline CDR1 and CDR2 sequences are MNHEY and SVGAGI. V was pared by 2 bases and J by 1 base, with 7 bases of the junction left unmatched. This CDR3 has 16 amino acids. This clone was found many times. Its antigen is not known. Study-wide findings and caveats: It was reported that TCR beta diversity was significantly higher in malignant thyroid tumors than benign nodules, in blood and tumor.

No patient received treatment before thyroid surgery. The TCR originated in a female donor with papillary thyroid cancer or a benign thyroid nodule (not recorded which). Some clones in this sample may be carry-over from other donors' samples. V gene TRBV6-5 combines with J gene TRBJ1-1; 7 bases are a match to TRBD1. The sample comprised blood. DNA of the CDR3: TGTGCCAGCAGTTACAGGGGGCTATCTGGGAACACTGAAGCTTTCTTT. Translated: CASSYRGLSGNTEAFF.